The 17 T cell receptor beta chains below come from one sample, sequenced in a study of T cells after yellow fever vaccination. Via MiXCR, TCRdb re-called the 5' RACE reads, giving one row per CDR3 protein. This table has approximately 510,000 distinct CDR3 sequences, about a fifth appearing once. Sequencing used PBMCs, obtained roughly 20 days after the first yellow fever vaccination. The source of these receptors is a man aged 18 to 29 who received the YFV17D yellow fever vaccine.

V is TRBV11-2 and J is TRBJ2-2; D unclear. The CDR3 loop spans 12 amino acids. Germline CDR1 is SGHAT and CDR2 is FQNNGV. The germline V and J ends were trimmed by 6 bases and 6 bases, with 8 bases remaining between them. Here the CDR3 DNA reads TGTGCCAGCAGGCCGCAACCCGGGGAGCTGTTTTTT. This codes for CASRPQPGELFF.

The genes are TRBV6-1 and TRBJ1-1; 9 bases map to TRBD1. The V segment lost 7 bases and the J segment 4 bases; nucleotides outside the gene matches: 4. This CDR3 is built from 13 residues. Germline CDR1 is MNHNS and CDR2 is SASEGT. As DNA, the CDR3 is TGTGCCAGCATCTGGACAGGGGCCACTGAAGCTTTCTTT. This translates into CASIWTGATEAFF.

This clonotype was detected a few times. The chain uses TRBV20-1 and TRBJ2-3; 12 bases are a match to TRBD2. The CDR3 has 16 residues. Germline V gives CDR1 DFQATT, CDR2 SNEGSKA (reference sequence). The trim removed 1 base at V and 5 bases at J, leaving 7 bases unmatched. CDR3 in DNA: TGCAGTGCTAGAGCCGAGACTAGCGGGGGACGAGATACGCAGTATTTT. Translating it yields CSARAETSGGRDTQYF.

This clonotype was detected a few times. This chain uses TRBV14 with TRBJ2-1; 12 bases are shared with TRBD2. Germline V gene lookup returns CDR1 SGHDN and CDR2 FVKESK. The CDR3 has 19 residues. J was trimmed by 0 bases and V by 4 bases; bases with no gene match: 10. The CDR3 DNA reads as TGTGCCAGCAGCCCACTTCTCGGACTAGCGGGGAGCTCCTACAATGAGCAGTTCTTC. This gives the protein CASSPLLGLAGSSYNEQFF.

In this sample, this clonotype turned up a few times. This chain joins TRBV7-8 and TRBJ1-1; D is uncertain. Germline CDR1 and CDR2: SGHVS and FQNEAQ. V lost 5 bases to trimming and J lost 4 bases, with 11 bases between them. This CDR3 comprises 13 residues. CDR3 in DNA: TGTGCCAGCAGCAGGAGACCGGGCACTGAAGCTTTCTTT. It codes for CASSRRPGTEAFF. Drawing the rest from reference TRBV7-8 and TRBJ1-1, the complete variable domain is GAGVSQSPRYKVAKRGQDVALRCDPISGHVSLFWYQQALGQGPEFLTYFQNEAQLDKSGLPSDRFFAERPEGSVSTLKIQRTQQEDSAVYLCASSRRPGTEAFFGQGTRLTVV.

This chain uses TRBV20-1 with TRBJ1-2, with D hard to call. The CDR3 contains 13 residues. V was pared by 6 bases and J by 2 bases, with 13 bases between. Germline CDR1 is DFQATT and CDR2 is SNEGSKA (reference sequence). The CDR3 spells CSASLASNYGYTF. The CDR3 DNA is TGCAGTGCCAGCTTGGCTTCGAACTATGGCTACACCTTC.

This clonotype was detected many times. The V and J genes are TRBV2 and TRBJ2-5, with D possibly being TRBD1 or TRBD2 (5 bases each). Germline values: CDR1 SNHLY, CDR2 FYNNEI. CDR3 length: 13 amino acids. V gave up 4 bases and J gave up 5 bases, with 11 bases separating them. For the CDR3, the DNA is TGTGCCAGCAGTGTTGGGGGTGCGGAGACCCAGTACTTC. Translated, it gives CASSVGGAETQYF.

This clonotype was counted between two and nine times. This rearrangement joins TRBV7-2 to TRBJ2-3; D is possibly TRBD1 or TRBD2 (5 bases each). V was pared by 5 bases and J by 4 bases, with 13 bases between. The length of the CDR3 is 14 residues. The germline gives CDR1 SGHTA, CDR2 FQGNSA. The chain's CDR3 is CASSRDLGADTQYF. CDR3 DNA: TGTGCCAGCAGCAGGGACCTAGGGGCAGATACGCAGTATTTT.

The sample holds a few counts of this clonotype. The chain combines TRBV6-5 with TRBJ1-1; 7 positions agree with TRBD1. The V gene's germline CDR1 is MNHEY and CDR2 SVGAGI. The CDR3 has 13 amino acids. V was clipped by 4 bases and J by 11 bases; unmatched bases: 10. The CDR3 spells CASSFLGQEWAFF. The CDR3 DNA reads as TGTGCCAGCAGTTTCCTCGGACAGGAGTGGGCTTTCTTT.

This clonotype was observed a single time. This chain connects TRBV13 to TRBJ1-6; D is perhaps TRBD1 (5 bases). Germline CDR1 and CDR2: PRHDT and FYEKMQ (reference sequence). The CDR3 is made up of 12 amino acids. The V gene lost 5 bases and the J gene lost 9 bases, with 8 bases spanning the gap. The DNA of the CDR3 is TGTGCCAGCAGCGACAGATCTTCACCCCTCCACTTT. Amino acid sequence: CASSDRSSPLHF.

The gene calls are TRBV20-1 and TRBJ1-6; D may be TRBD1 (6 bases). The CDR3 totals 15 residues. From germline, CDR1 is DFQATT and CDR2 SNEGSKA (reference sequence). The V end lost 0 bases, the J end lost 5 bases, and 11 bases lay between the germline ends. The CDR3 region has the DNA TGCAGTGCTAGAGATCTGCAGGGGCATAATTCACCCCTCCACTTT. Its translation is CSARDLQGHNSPLHF.

The rearrangement uses TRBV7-9 and TRBJ1-1; unclear D gene. The V and J ends lost 1 base and 6 bases respectively, with 9 bases between them. Germline V gene data show CDR1 as SEHNR and CDR2 as FQNEAQ (reference sequence). CDR3 length: 13 residues. The CDR3 loop is CASSLGDTPEAFF. CDR3 nucleotide sequence: TGTGCCAGCAGCTTAGGAGATACACCTGAAGCTTTCTTT.

The chain employs TRBV19 and TRBJ2-7; no definite D call. V lost 2 bases and J lost 3, with 14 bases in between. From germline, CDR1 is LNHDA and CDR2 SQIVND (reference sequence). The CDR3 contains 15 residues. The CDR3 loop is CASSITGGPLYEQYF. The DNA of the CDR3 is TGTGCCAGTAGTATAACGGGCGGCCCACTCTACGAGCAGTACTTC.

The V gene is TRBV30, the J gene TRBJ1-5; the D gene is possibly TRBD1 (6 bases). The CDR3 runs 14 residues. Germline loops: CDR1 GTSNPN, CDR2 SVGIG (reference sequence). Trimming took 0 bases from V and 7 from J, leaving 13 bases between them. The CDR3 DNA sequence: TGTGCCTGGAGTGTAGGGGGTCTTGGGCAGCCCCAGCATTTT. It yields the protein CAWSVGGLGQPQHF.

This clonotype occurred once. This chain uses TRBV7-6 with TRBJ2-5; tentatively, D is TRBD2 (5 bases). The CDR3 length is 14 residues. Germline assignment: CDR1 SGHVS and CDR2 FNYEAQ. Trimming removed 4 bases at V and 5 bases at J, with 14 bases between. CDR3 DNA: TGTGCCAGCAGCTCTTATGGACTTGGGGAGACCCAGTACTTC. This sequence encodes CASSSYGLGETQYF.

V is TRBV12-3 or TRBV12-4 and J is TRBJ1-1, with 8 bases that match TRBD1. V shed 5 bases, J shed 1 base, and the junction held 6 bases outside the gene matches. CDR3 length: 15 residues. CDR3 coding DNA: TGTGCCAGCAGTCCCTTCGGACAGGGGAACACTGAAGCTTTCTTT. Protein product: CASSPFGQGNTEAFF.

The sample holds a few counts of this clonotype. The rearrangement joins TRBV20-1 to TRBJ2-5; the match to TRBD2 covers 11 bases. Germline V gene sequence: CDR1 DFQATT, CDR2 SNEGSKA (reference sequence). This CDR3 comprises 14 residues. Unmatched junction bases numbered 5, after V lost 3 bases and J lost 5 bases. The CDR3 bases are TGCAGTGCTAGTATCCCTAGCGGGGGGGAGACCCAGTACTTC. Translation: CSASIPSGGETQYF.